This T cell receptor beta chain was sequenced in a study of blood T cell repertoires in COVID-19. Study information: Samples came from the United States, Italy and Spain, spanning acute and convalescent COVID-19. From T cells, B-cell-depleted T cells, or PBMCs came the material, which was cDNA or gDNA.

The V and J ends lost 7 bases and 4 bases, in that order; junction bases with no gene match: 7. The CDR3 consists of 14 residues. The germline V gene encodes CDR1 SGHNT and CDR2 YYREEE (reference sequence). Per the study methods: Amplified reference gene primers provided the basis for estimating nucleated cell counts. Assay: immunoSEQ multiplex PCR; the TCRdb copy retains only in-frame clones and omits some. The V and J calls and the clone size are those of that table, but D and trimming were determined from the DNA. The repertoire holds tens of thousands of clones, approximately 90% seen once, with roughly 8% in the top ten.

The receptor was derived from a woman in her 70s with active COVID-19. The chain uses TRBV5-4 and TRBJ2-2; TRBD2 matches 7 bases. Sequenced input: peripheral blood. The CDR3 spells CASQSGGSTGELFF. CDR3 nucleotides: TGTGCCAGCCAGTCGGGAGGATCCACCGGGGAGCTGTTTTTT.